This TCR beta chain derives from a study of blood T cell repertoires in COVID-19. Study-level information: COVID-19 samples collected from the United States, Italy and Spain covered acute and convalescent phases. T cells, B-cell-depleted T cells, or PBMCs provided the cDNA or gDNA that served as material.

Original methodology: Amplification of reference gene primers provided the estimated nucleated cell counts. Some clones are missing from TCRdb's copy, which holds only in-frame ones; the method was immunoSEQ multiplex PCR. D and trimming were read from the DNA, whereas the V and J calls and clone size are those reported in that table. The profile covers 110,000 or so clones, with over 65% appearing a single time and around 5.9% taken by the ten largest. Germline CDR1 is MDHEN and CDR2 is SYDVKM. Trimming took 3 bases from V and 1 from J, leaving 18 bases between them. CDR3 size: 17 residues. This sequence joins TRBV28 and TRBJ1-1; D remains unclear. The source of this sequence is a man aged 65-85 years with acute or convalescent COVID-19. Sequencing input: peripheral blood. The CDR3 bases are TGTGCCAGCAGTTTTTGGATGTGGGGAGAAGGGAACACTGAAGCTTTCTTT. This gives the protein CASSFWMWGEGNTEAFF. Full variable domain (outside the CDR3, taken from reference TRBV28 and TRBJ1-1): DVKVTQSSRYLVKRTGEKVFLECVQDMDHENMFWYRQDPGLGLRLIYFSYDVKMKEKGDIPEGYSVSREKKERFSLILESASTNQTSMYLCASSFWMWGEGNTEAFFGQGTRLTVV.